This is a list of T cell receptor beta chains from one sample in a study of OX40 agonist ivuxolimab in advanced cancers. Libraries were prepared by immunoSEQ multiplex PCR; TCRdb keeps only in-frame clonotypes and omits some of them. The sample has approximately 70,000 clones; about 85% are singletons. Here the sequenced sample was CD4+ or CD8+ T cells sorted from blood, taken in a trial of the OX40 agonist ivuxolimab. Receptor source: an adult with an advanced solid tumor such as melanoma, head and neck, liver or kidney cancer. The CDR3 runs from the conserved cysteine through the conserved F or W. The order of the fields is CDR3 DNA, CDR3 protein, clone size, V gene, D gene, J gene. D genes are given only for firm matches. Expanded clones are given a class, and other clones once, few, many or no size at all.

DNA: TGTGCCAGCAGTGAGATTGGCGGCTCCTACAATGAGCAGTTCTTC; CDR3: CASSEIGGSYNEQFF; size: few; V: TRBV2; D: NA; J: TRBJ2-1
DNA: TGTGCCAGCAGCTCTAGCGGGAGGGCCCAAACCGGGGAGCTGTTTTTT; CDR3: CASSSSGRAQTGELFF; size: NA; V: TRBV7-9; D: TRBD2; J: TRBJ2-2
DNA: TGTGCCAGCAGTTACTCGGGCGGCATCACGTATGGCTACACCTTC; CDR3: CASSYSGGITYGYTF; size: NA; V: TRBV6-5; D: NA; J: TRBJ1-2
DNA: TGTGCCATCAGTGAAAACGAAGCGCAGTATTTT; CDR3: CAISENEAQYF; size: NA; V: TRBV10-3; D: NA; J: TRBJ2-3
DNA: TGTGCCATCAGTGTAGACAGGGCGGGGACTGAAGCTTTCTTT; CDR3: CAISVDRAGTEAFF; size: NA; V: TRBV10-3; D: TRBD1; J: TRBJ1-1
DNA: TGTGCCAGCAGCCATGGGTATTCCGGGGGCGGTTACAATGAGCAGTTCTTC; CDR3: CASSHGYSGGGYNEQFF; size: NA; V: TRBV28; D: NA; J: TRBJ2-1
DNA: TGTGCCATCAGCTCTCGACAAGACAATTGGTACTTC; CDR3: CAISSRQDNWYF; size: NA; V: TRBV10-3; D: NA; J: TRBJ2-7
DNA: TGTGCCAGCAGCATAGGACAGGGACCTCAAGAGACCCAGTACTTC; CDR3: CASSIGQGPQETQYF; size: NA; V: TRBV7-8; D: TRBD1; J: TRBJ2-5
DNA: TGTGCCAGCAGCGGGGGGCAGTTCTACAATGAGCAGTTCTTC; CDR3: CASSGGQFYNEQFF; size: NA; V: TRBV7-8; D: NA; J: TRBJ2-1
DNA: TGCAGCGTTAGTAACCCCCCATCTGAGACCCAGTACTTC; CDR3: CSVSNPPSETQYF; size: NA; V: TRBV29-1; D: NA; J: TRBJ2-5
DNA: TGCGCCAGCAGCTTGATGGGACAGGGCGATCAGCCCCAGCATTTT; CDR3: CASSLMGQGDQPQHF; size: NA; V: TRBV5-1; D: TRBD1; J: TRBJ1-5
DNA: TGTGCCAGCAGCTTGGGCTTGGGGACTGAAGCTTTCTTT; CDR3: CASSLGLGTEAFF; size: NA; V: TRBV7-2; D: NA; J: TRBJ1-1
DNA: TGTGCCAGTAGTGGCTCGGGGAACACTGAAGCTTTCTTT; CDR3: CASSGSGNTEAFF; size: NA; V: TRBV19; D: NA; J: TRBJ1-1
DNA: TGTGCCAGCACCCCAGAGGGACCTGGCTACACCTTC; CDR3: CASTPEGPGYTF; size: few; V: TRBV2; D: NA; J: TRBJ1-2
DNA: TGTGCCAGCAGCCCGTTACAGGGGGCGCCGACTGAAGCTTTCTTT; CDR3: CASSPLQGAPTEAFF; size: NA; V: TRBV28; D: TRBD1; J: TRBJ1-1
DNA: TGTGCCAGCAGCCTCCGGGATCTCCATCTTGGCTACACCTTC; CDR3: CASSLRDLHLGYTF; size: many; V: TRBV28; D: NA; J: TRBJ1-2
DNA: TGTGCCAGCAGTGACCGGTGGTCGGGCAATCAGCCCCAGCATTTT; CDR3: CASSDRWSGNQPQHF; size: NA; V: TRBV6-1; D: NA; J: TRBJ1-5
DNA: TGCGCCAGCAGATCACAGGGGGCGCGGAACACTGAAGCTTTCTTT; CDR3: CASRSQGARNTEAFF; size: NA; V: TRBV23-1; D: TRBD1; J: TRBJ1-1
DNA: TGCAGCGACGGAAGAGAGACCCAGTACTTC; CDR3: CSDGRETQYF; size: NA; V: TRBV29-1; D: NA; J: TRBJ2-5
DNA: TGTGCCAGTAGTCTTACAGGGGGTGGCGGCAAAAACATTCAGTACTTC; CDR3: CASSLTGGGGKNIQYF; size: NA; V: TRBV19; D: TRBD1; J: TRBJ2-4
DNA: TGTGCCACCGGGGAGGACAGGCCCTTGGAGTGGCCCCAGCATTTT; CDR3: CATGEDRPLEWPQHF; size: NA; V: TRBV28; D: TRBD1; J: TRBJ1-5
DNA: TGTGCCAGCAGTACCCCCCTGGGACAGGGAGGAGGAAACACCATATATTTT; CDR3: CASSTPLGQGGGNTIYF; size: NA; V: TRBV28; D: TRBD1; J: TRBJ1-3
DNA: TGTGCCAGCAGCCATTACGAAAAACTGTTTTTT; CDR3: CASSHYEKLFF; size: NA; V: TRBV14; D: NA; J: TRBJ1-4
DNA: TGCGCCAGCACGATATCGGACAGATTCCAAGAGACCCAGTACTTC; CDR3: CASTISDRFQETQYF; size: once; V: TRBV5-1; D: NA; J: TRBJ2-5
DNA: TGCAGTGCATGTATTCAGCCCCAGCATTTT; CDR3: CSACIQPQHF; size: NA; V: TRBV20-1; D: NA; J: TRBJ1-5
DNA: TGTGCCAGCTGGGGAGCTAGAAACAATGAGCAGTTCTTC; CDR3: CASWGARNNEQFF; size: NA; V: TRBV28; D: NA; J: TRBJ2-1
DNA: TGTGCCAGCAGCTTAATGACGGGACCATCCCATGAGCAGTTCTTC; CDR3: CASSLMTGPSHEQFF; size: NA; V: TRBV11-3; D: NA; J: TRBJ2-1
DNA: TGCAGTGAAGACGGGTCCTACGAGCAGTACTTC; CDR3: CSEDGSYEQYF; size: NA; V: TRBV20-1; D: NA; J: TRBJ2-7
DNA: TGCGCCAGCAGCCCCCCCAGAGCTAGCACAGATACGCAGTATTTT; CDR3: CASSPPRASTDTQYF; size: once; V: TRBV4-1; D: NA; J: TRBJ2-3
DNA: TGTGCCAGCAGCTCCCAGGGGGGCCGGGCCAACGTCCTGACTTTC; CDR3: CASSSQGGRANVLTF; size: NA; V: TRBV7-2; D: NA; J: TRBJ2-6
DNA: TGTGCCAGCCGGGATCCGGGAATCTCTGGAAACACCATATATTTT; CDR3: CASRDPGISGNTIYF; size: NA; V: TRBV18; D: NA; J: TRBJ1-3
DNA: TGTGCCTGGAGGGGCCGGGGCCCTGGAAACACCATATATTTT; CDR3: CAWRGRGPGNTIYF; size: NA; V: TRBV30; D: NA; J: TRBJ1-3
DNA: TGTGCCACCCGGGGTACGGGGGGGGGAGATACGCAGTATTTT; CDR3: CATRGTGGGDTQYF; size: NA; V: TRBV5-6; D: TRBD2; J: TRBJ2-3
DNA: TGTGCCAGCAGTTCGGGGGCCAATCAGCCCCAGCATTTT; CDR3: CASSSGANQPQHF; size: NA; V: TRBV28; D: NA; J: TRBJ1-5
DNA: TGCAGCGTTGCTCCACTAGCCGGGACATACGAGCAGTACTTC; CDR3: CSVAPLAGTYEQYF; size: NA; V: TRBV29-1; D: NA; J: TRBJ2-7
DNA: TGTGCCAGCAGCTTTGGTGCAGATACGCAGTATTTT; CDR3: CASSFGADTQYF; size: NA; V: TRBV7-2; D: NA; J: TRBJ2-3